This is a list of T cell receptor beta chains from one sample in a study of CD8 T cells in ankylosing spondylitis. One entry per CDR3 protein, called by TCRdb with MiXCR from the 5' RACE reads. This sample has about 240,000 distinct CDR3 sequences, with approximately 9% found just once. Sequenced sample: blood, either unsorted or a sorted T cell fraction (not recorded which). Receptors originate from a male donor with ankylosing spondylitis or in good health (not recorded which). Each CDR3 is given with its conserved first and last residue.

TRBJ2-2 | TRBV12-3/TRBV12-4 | CASSEEELFF
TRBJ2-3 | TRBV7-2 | CASGLASGTDTQYF
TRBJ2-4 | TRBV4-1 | CASSHDTGGQAKNIQYF
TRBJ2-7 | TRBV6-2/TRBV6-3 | CASSLGQPEQYF
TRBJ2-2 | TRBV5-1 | CASSLGDRNTGELFF
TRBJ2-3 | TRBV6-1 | CASRPPIGQDTQYF
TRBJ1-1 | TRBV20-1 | CSARTGQEVYDTEAFF
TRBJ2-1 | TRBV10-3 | CAISLTSGANNEQFF
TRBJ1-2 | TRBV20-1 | CSPRPFLWDYYGYTF
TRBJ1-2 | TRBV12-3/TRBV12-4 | CASWGSSNYGYTF
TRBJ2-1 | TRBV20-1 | CSARRPGQKGEQFF
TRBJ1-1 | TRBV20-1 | CSFATGPNTEAFF
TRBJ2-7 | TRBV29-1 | CSAQVTDYEQYF
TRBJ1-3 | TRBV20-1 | CSASREENTIYF
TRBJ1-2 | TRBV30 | CAWSPPGPYGYTF
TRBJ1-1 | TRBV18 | CASSPLRGAAEAFF
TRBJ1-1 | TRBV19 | CASSPPDLWNTEAFF
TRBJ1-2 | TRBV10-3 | CATKDPGAFNYGYTF
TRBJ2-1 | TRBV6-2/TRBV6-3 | CASSRGHLDEQFF
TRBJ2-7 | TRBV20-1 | CSASNLTGHYEQYF
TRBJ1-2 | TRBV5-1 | CASSSRQALDGYTF
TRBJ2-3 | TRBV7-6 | CASSLNVVAGSDTQYF
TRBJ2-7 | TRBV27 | CASSHIFPGGSSYEQYF
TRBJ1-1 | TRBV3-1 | CASSPGDRVYTEAFF
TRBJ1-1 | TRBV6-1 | CASKDGVNTEAFF
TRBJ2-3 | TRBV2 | CASSPRLLELSTDTQYF
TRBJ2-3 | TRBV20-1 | CSAVQGYTDTQYF
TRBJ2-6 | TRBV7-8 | CASTRTGRSGANVLTF
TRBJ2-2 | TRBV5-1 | CASSSNTGELFF